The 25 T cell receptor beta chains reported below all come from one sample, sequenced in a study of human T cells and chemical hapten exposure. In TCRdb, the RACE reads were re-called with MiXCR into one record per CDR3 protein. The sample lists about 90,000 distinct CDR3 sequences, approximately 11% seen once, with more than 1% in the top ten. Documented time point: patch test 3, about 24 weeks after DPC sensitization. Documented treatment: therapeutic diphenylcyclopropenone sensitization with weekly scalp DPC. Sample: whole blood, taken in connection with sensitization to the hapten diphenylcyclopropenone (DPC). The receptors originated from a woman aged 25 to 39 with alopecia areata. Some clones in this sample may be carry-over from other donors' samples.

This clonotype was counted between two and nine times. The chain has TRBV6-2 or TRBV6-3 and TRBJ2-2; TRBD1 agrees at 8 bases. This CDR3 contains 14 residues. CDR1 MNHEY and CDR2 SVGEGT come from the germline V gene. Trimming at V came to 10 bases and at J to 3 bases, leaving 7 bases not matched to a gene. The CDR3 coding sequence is TGTGCCACACGAGGACAGGGAGACACCGGGGAGCTGTTTTTT. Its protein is CATRGQGDTGELFF.

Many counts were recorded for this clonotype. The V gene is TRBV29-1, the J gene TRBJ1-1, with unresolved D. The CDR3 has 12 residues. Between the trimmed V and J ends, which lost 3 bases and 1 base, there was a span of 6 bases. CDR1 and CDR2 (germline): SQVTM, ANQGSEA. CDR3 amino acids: CSVERENTEAFF. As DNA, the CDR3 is TGCAGCGTTGAGAGGGAGAACACTGAAGCTTTCTTT.

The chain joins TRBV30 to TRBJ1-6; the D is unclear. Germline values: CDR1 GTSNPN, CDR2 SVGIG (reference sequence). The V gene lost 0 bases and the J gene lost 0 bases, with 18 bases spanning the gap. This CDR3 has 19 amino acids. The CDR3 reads CAWSVSFSAQSSYNSPLHF. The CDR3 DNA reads TGTGCCTGGAGTGTCAGTTTCTCGGCCCAGAGCTCCTATAATTCACCCCTCCACTTT. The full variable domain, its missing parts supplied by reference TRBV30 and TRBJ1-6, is SQTIHQWPATLVQPVGSPLSLECTVEGTSNPNLYWYRQAAGRGLQLLFYSVGIGQISSEVPQNLSASRPQDRQFILSSKKLLLSDSGFYLCAWSVSFSAQSSYNSPLHFGNGTRLTVT.

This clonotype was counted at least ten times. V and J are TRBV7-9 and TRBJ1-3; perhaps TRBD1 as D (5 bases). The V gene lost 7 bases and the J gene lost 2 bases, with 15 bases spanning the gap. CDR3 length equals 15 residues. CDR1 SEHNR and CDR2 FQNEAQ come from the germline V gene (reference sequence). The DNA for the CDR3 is TGTGCCAGCATTAGAGGCAGGGAGGCTGGAAACACCATATATTTT. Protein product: CASIRGREAGNTIYF.

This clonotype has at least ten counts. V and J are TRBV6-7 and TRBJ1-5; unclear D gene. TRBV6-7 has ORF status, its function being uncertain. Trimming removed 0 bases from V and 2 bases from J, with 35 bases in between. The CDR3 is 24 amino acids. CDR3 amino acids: CASSYSSLRITVAARKNGNQPQHF. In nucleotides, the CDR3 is TGTGCCAGCAGTTACTCGAGTCTCCGTATTACCGTCGCTGCCAGGAAAAATGGCAATCAGCCCCAGCATTTT.

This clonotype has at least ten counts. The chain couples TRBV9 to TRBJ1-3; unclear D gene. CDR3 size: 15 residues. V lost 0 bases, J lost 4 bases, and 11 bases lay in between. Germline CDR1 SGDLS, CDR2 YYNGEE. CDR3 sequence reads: CASSVAPWAGNTIYF. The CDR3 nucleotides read TGTGCCAGCAGCGTAGCGCCGTGGGCCGGAAACACCATATATTTT.

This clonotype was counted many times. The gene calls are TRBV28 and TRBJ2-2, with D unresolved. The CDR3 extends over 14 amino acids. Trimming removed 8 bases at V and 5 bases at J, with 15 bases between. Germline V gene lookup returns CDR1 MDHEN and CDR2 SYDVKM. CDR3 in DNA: TGTGCCAGCCTTGACTTGGTTGGGACCGGGGAGCTGTTTTTT. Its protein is CASLDLVGTGELFF.

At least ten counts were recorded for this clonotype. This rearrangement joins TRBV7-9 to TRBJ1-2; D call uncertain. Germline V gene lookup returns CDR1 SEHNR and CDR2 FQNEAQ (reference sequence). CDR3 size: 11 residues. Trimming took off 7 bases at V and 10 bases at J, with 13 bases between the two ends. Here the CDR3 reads CASTSSQPYTF. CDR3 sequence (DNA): TGTGCCAGCACCTCCTCTCAACCCTACACCTTC. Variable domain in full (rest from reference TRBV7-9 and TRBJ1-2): DTGVSQNPRHKITKRGQNVTFRCDPISEHNRLYWYRQTLGQGPEFLTYFQNEAQLEKSRLLSDRFSAERPKGSFSTLEIQRTEQGDSAMYLCASTSSQPYTFGSGTRLTVV.

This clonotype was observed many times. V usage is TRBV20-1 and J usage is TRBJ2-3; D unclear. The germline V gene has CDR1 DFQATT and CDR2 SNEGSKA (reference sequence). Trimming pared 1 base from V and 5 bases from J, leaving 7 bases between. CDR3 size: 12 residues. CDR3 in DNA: TGCAGTGCTAGAGTTCCCGAAGATACGCAGTATTTT. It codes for CSARVPEDTQYF.

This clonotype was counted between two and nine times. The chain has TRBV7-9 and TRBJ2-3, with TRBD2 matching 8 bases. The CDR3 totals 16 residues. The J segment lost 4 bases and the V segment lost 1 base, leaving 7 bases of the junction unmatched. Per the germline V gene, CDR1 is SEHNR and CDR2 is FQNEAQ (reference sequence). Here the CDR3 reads CASSLGSGGHADTQYF. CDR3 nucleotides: TGTGCCAGCAGCTTAGGGAGCGGGGGTCACGCAGATACGCAGTATTTT.

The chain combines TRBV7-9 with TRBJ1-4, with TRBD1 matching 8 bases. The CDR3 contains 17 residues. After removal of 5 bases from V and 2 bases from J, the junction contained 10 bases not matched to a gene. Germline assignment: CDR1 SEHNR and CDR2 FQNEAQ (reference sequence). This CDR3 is CASSPPTGESTNEKLFF. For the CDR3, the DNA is TGTGCCAGCAGCCCGCCGACAGGGGAATCTACTAATGAAAAACTGTTTTTT.

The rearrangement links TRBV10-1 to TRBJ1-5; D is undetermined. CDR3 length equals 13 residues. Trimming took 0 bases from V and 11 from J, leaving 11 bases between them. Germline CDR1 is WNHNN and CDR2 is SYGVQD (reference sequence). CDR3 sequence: CASSESQVGSQHF. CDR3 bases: TGCGCCAGCAGTGAGTCCCAGGTCGGGTCCCAGCATTTT.

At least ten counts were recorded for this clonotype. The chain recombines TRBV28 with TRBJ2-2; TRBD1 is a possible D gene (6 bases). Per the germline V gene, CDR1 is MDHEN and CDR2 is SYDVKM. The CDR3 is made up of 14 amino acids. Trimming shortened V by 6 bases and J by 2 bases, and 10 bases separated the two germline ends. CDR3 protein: CASRQGRNTGELFF. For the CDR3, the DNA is TGTGCCAGCAGGCAGGGGCGAAACACCGGGGAGCTGTTTTTT.

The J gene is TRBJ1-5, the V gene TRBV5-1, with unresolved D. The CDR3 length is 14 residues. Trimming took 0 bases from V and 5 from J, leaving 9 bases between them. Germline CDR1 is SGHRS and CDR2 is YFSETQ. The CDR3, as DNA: TGCGCCAGCAGCTTGGGAGGAATCGATCAGCCCCAGCATTTT. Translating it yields CASSLGGIDQPQHF. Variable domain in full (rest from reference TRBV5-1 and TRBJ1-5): KAGVTQTPRYLIKTRGQQVTLSCSPISGHRSVSWYQQTPGQGLQFLFEYFSETQRNKGNFPGRFSGRQFSNSRSEMNVSTLELGDSALYLCASSLGGIDQPQHFGDGTRLSIL.

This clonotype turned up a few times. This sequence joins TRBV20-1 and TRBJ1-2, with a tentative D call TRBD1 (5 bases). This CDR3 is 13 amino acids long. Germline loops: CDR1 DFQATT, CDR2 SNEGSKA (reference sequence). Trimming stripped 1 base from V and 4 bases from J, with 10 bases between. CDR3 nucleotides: TGCAGTGCTAGAGTTGGGGGTTCCTATGGCTACACCTTC. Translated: CSARVGGSYGYTF.

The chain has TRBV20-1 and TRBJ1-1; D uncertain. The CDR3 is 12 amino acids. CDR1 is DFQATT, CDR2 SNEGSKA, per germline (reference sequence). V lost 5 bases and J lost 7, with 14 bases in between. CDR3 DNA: TGCAGTGCTCCCTACGAGGGTATTGAAGCTTTCTTT. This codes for CSAPYEGIEAFF.

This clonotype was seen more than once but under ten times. CDR3 DNA sequence: TGCGCCAGCAGTGTCTCCAGGAACACTGAAGCTTTCTTT. It is translated as CASSVSRNTEAFF. This chain joins TRBV4-1 and TRBJ1-1; D not certain. Germline V gene sequence: CDR1 MGHRA, CDR2 YSYEKL. The CDR3 covers 13 residues. V lost 6 bases, J lost 1 base, and 9 bases lay in between.

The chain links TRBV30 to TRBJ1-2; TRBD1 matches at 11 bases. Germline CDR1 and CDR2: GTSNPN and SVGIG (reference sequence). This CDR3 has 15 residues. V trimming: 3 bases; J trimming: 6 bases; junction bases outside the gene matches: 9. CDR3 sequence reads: CAWRKSGDRGNGYTF. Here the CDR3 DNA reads TGTGCCTGGAGAAAATCAGGGGACAGGGGGAATGGCTACACCTTC.

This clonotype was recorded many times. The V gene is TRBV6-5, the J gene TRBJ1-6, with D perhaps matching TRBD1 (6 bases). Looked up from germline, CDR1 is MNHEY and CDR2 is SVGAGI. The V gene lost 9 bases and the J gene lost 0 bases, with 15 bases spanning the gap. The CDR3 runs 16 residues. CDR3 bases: TGTGCCAGTGGGGGGCTCCGAAGCTCCTATAATTCACCCCTCCACTTT. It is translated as CASGGLRSSYNSPLHF.

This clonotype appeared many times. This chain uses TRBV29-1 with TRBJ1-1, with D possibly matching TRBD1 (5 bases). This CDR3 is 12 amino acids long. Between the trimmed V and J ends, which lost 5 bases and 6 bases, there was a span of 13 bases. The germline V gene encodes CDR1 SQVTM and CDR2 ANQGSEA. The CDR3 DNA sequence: TGCAGCGTTAGGTTCGCAGGGTCTGAAGCTTTCTTT. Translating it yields CSVRFAGSEAFF.

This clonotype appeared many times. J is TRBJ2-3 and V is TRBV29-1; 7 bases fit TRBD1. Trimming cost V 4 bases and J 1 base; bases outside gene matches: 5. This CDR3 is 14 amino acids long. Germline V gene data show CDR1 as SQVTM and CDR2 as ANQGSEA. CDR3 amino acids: CSVGQGGRTDTQYF. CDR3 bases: TGCAGCGTTGGACAGGGTGGGCGCACAGATACGCAGTATTTT.

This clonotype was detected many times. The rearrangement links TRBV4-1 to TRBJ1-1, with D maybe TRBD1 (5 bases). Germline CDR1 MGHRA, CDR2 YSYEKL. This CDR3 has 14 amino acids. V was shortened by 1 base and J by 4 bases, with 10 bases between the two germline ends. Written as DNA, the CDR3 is TGCGCCAGCAGCCAAGGGATGGGGGTCACTGAAGCTTTCTTT. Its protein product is CASSQGMGVTEAFF.

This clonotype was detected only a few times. The CDR3 nucleotides are TGTGCCAGCAGCCAAGTCCGGGCCTACAATGAGCAGTTCTTC. Translating it yields CASSQVRAYNEQFF. The chain combines TRBV14 with TRBJ2-1; D is undetermined. Germline lookup yields CDR1 SGHDN and CDR2 FVKESK. The CDR3 runs 14 residues. Trimming took off 1 base at V and 2 bases at J, with 6 bases between the two ends.

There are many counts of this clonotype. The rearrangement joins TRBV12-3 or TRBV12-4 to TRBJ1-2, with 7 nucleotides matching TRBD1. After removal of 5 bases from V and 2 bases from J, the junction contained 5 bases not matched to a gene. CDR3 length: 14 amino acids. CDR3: CASSPLTGNYGYTF. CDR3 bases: TGTGCCAGCAGTCCCTTGACAGGGAACTATGGCTACACCTTC.

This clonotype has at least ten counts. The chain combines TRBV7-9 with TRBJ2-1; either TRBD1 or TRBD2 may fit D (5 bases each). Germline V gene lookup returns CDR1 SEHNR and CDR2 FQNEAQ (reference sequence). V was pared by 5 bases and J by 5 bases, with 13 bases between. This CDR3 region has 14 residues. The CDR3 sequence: CASSPLGTDNEQFF. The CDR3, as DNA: TGTGCCAGCAGCCCCCTTGGGACCGACAATGAGCAGTTCTTC.